These 31 T cell receptor beta chains were sequenced from one sample in a study of T cells in Graves' hyperthyroidism and ophthalmopathy. Amplified TCR beta CDR3 regions derived from RNA transcripts. Initially, a first-round RT-PCR of the TCR CDR3 employed the HTBI primer set. TCRdb re-analysed the multiplex PCR reads in MiXCR, keeping a single row per CDR3 protein. The repertoire has about 250,000 distinct CDR3 sequences, around 22% of them found once; the top ten carry around 62%. The sequenced sample was blood. The receptors were gathered from a man aged 25-45 years with Graves' ophthalmopathy.

The chain uses TRBV2 and TRBJ1-2; no firm D call. CDR1 is SNHLY, CDR2 FYNNEI, per germline. This CDR3 is 13 amino acids long. V gave up 8 bases and J gave up 6 bases, with 16 bases separating them. CDR3 DNA sequence: TGTGCCAGCCTTTACCAGGAGGGAAATGGCTACACCTTC. It encodes CASLYQEGNGYTF.

The chain uses TRBV5-1 and TRBJ2-7; D is ambiguous. This CDR3 has 15 residues. Germline CDR1 reads SGHRS; CDR2 reads YFSETQ. V lost 0 bases and J 4 bases, leaving 14 bases between the germline ends. The CDR3 sequence is CASSLAVSLRYEQYF. CDR3 bases: TGCGCCAGCAGCTTGGCCGTGTCTCTGAGGTACGAGCAGTACTTC.

The chain joins TRBV27 to TRBJ2-3; D ambiguous. Trimming shortened V by 2 bases and J by 2 bases, and 8 bases separated the two germline ends. Germline V lookup: CDR1 MNHEY, CDR2 SMNVEV (reference sequence). The CDR3 is 14 amino acids. The CDR3, as DNA: TGTGCCAGCAGTTTAAGGCAGCTCACAGATACGCAGTATTTT. Translating it yields CASSLRQLTDTQYF.

The rearrangement joins TRBV12-3 or TRBV12-4 to TRBJ1-2; D gene unclear. The V and J ends lost 3 bases and 7 bases respectively, with 9 bases between them. This CDR3 region has 12 residues. As DNA, the CDR3 is TGTGCCAGCAGTTTCAAGGGAATTGGCTACACCTTC. It translates to CASSFKGIGYTF.

The chain combines TRBV12-3 or TRBV12-4 with TRBJ2-2; unclear D gene. The CDR3 loop spans 12 amino acids. Trimming stripped 7 bases from V and 10 bases from J, with 13 bases between. CDR3: CASTQMVSELFF. Here the CDR3 DNA reads TGTGCCAGCACTCAAATGGTTTCGGAGCTGTTTTTT.

The table lists this clonotype with a few counts. The V and J genes are TRBV20-1 and TRBJ1-1, with no clear D. CDR1 and CDR2 from the germline V gene are DFQATT and SNEGSKA (reference sequence). The V and J ends lost 5 bases and 5 bases respectively, with 18 bases between them. The CDR3 has 14 amino acids. In DNA, the CDR3 is TGCAGTGCTCCACGATACACGCCGCGTACTGAAGCTTTCTTT. This sequence encodes CSAPRYTPRTEAFF.

This clonotype has more than one count but fewer than ten. J is TRBJ1-5 and V is TRBV19; no clear D gene. The ends were cut back, 10 bases at V and 0 bases at J, with 13 bases in the middle. CDR1 and CDR2 from the germline V gene are LNHDA and SQIVND (reference sequence). The CDR3 loop spans 14 amino acids. CDR3 residues: CATEDGYSNQPQHF. CDR3 nucleotide sequence: TGTGCCACCGAAGACGGATATAGCAATCAGCCCCAGCATTTT. Together with reference TRBV19 and TRBJ1-5, the CDR3 gives the full variable domain: DGGITQSPKYLFRKEGQNVTLSCEQNLNHDAMYWYRQDPGQGLRLIYYSQIVNDFQKGDIAEGYSVSREKKESFPLTVTSAQKNPTAFYLCATEDGYSNQPQHFGDGTRLSIL.

CDR3 DNA: TGTGCCACCAGTGATCGGGACCTCAACTCCTACAATGAGCAGTTCTTC. Translating it yields CATSDRDLNSYNEQFF. This rearrangement joins TRBV24-1 to TRBJ2-1; TRBD1 or TRBD2 may be the D gene (5 bases each). V shed 3 bases and J shed 0 bases, with 11 bases lying between them. This CDR3 is 16 amino acids long. Per the germline V gene, CDR1 is KGHDR and CDR2 is SFDVKD.

At least ten counts were recorded for this clonotype. This chain connects TRBV28 to TRBJ1-1; 8 bases agree with TRBD1. The trim removed 5 bases at V and 5 bases at J, leaving 7 bases unmatched. Germline V gives CDR1 MDHEN, CDR2 SYDVKM. CDR3 size: 14 residues. CDR3 coding DNA: TGTGCCAGCAGTCCAGGGACAGGTTATACTGAAGCTTTCTTT. Amino acid sequence: CASSPGTGYTEAFF.

This rearrangement joins TRBV15 to TRBJ2-2; D possibly corresponds to TRBD2 (6 bases). CDR1 and CDR2 from the germline V gene are LNHNV and YYDKDF (reference sequence). Trimming took off 6 bases at V and 5 bases at J, with 16 bases between the two ends. CDR3 length: 15 residues. The CDR3 region has the DNA TGTGCCACCAGGTTCGGGGGACCCCGAACCGGGGAGCTGTTTTTT. This sequence encodes CATRFGGPRTGELFF.

The chain combines TRBV12-3 or TRBV12-4 with TRBJ1-1; possibly TRBD1 for D (5 bases). CDR3 length: 16 amino acids. V shed 7 bases and J shed 4 bases, with 22 bases lying between them. In DNA form, the CDR3 reads TGTGCCAGCACGCGGACGATGGGGCTTGGGGTCACTGAAGCTTTCTTT. It encodes CASTRTMGLGVTEAFF.

Many counts were recorded for this clonotype. The chain has TRBV27 and TRBJ2-1; 14 bases agree with TRBD2. CDR3 length: 17 amino acids. The junction had 15 bases not matched to a gene; V was cut back by 5 bases and J by 12 bases. In germline, CDR1 is MNHEY, CDR2 SMNVEV (reference sequence). CDR3 region: CASSPRGAGLAGVSQFF. The CDR3 region has the DNA TGTGCCAGCAGTCCCCGGGGCGCGGGACTAGCGGGAGTGTCGCAGTTCTTC.

The table lists this clonotype with many counts. V gene TRBV30 combines with J gene TRBJ1-3, with TRBD1 as a possible D gene (6 bases). CDR1 is GTSNPN and CDR2 is SVGIG in the germline V gene (reference sequence). CDR3 size: 14 residues. Trimming removed 0 bases from V and 4 bases from J, with 10 bases in between. DNA for the CDR3: TGTGCCTGGAGTGTAGGGGGGATCGGAAACACCATATATTTT. This encodes CAWSVGGIGNTIYF.

The chain has TRBV5-1 and TRBJ2-5, with 13 bases aligning to TRBD2. The CDR3 totals 16 residues. V lost 4 bases, J lost 5 bases, and 8 bases stayed unmatched. Per germline, CDR1 SGHRS and CDR2 YFSETQ. The CDR3 sequence: CASSPGLAGLGETQYF. CDR3 coding DNA: TGCGCCAGCAGCCCGGGACTAGCGGGACTGGGGGAGACCCAGTACTTC.

The chain is built from TRBV5-6 and TRBJ1-1; D gene unclear. The CDR3 is 12 amino acids. The V and J ends lost 3 bases and 8 bases respectively, with 11 bases between them. The germline CDR1 and CDR2 sequences are SGHDT and YYEEEE. The CDR3, as DNA: TGTGCCAGCAGCTCGACGGGTCGGGAAGCTTTCTTT. Its translation is CASSSTGREAFF.

This clonotype was found a few times. V usage is TRBV7-3 and J usage is TRBJ2-1; a weak D match, TRBD2 (5 bases). The CDR3 extends over 13 amino acids. The germline V and J ends were trimmed by 1 base and 9 bases, with 10 bases remaining between them. Germline CDR1 reads SGHTA; CDR2 reads FQGTGA. Written as DNA, the CDR3 is TGTGCCAGCAGCTTAAATCGGGATTTTGAGCAGTTCTTC. Translated, it gives CASSLNRDFEQFF. Variable domain in full (rest from reference TRBV7-3 and TRBJ2-1): GAGVSQTPSNKVTEKGKYVELRCDPISGHTALYWYRQSLGQGPEFLIYFQGTGAADDSGLPNDRFFAVRPEGSVSTLKIQRTERGDSAVYLCASSLNRDFEQFFGPGTRLTVL.

The rearrangement joins TRBV9 to TRBJ2-1; no reliable D call. Looked up from germline, CDR1 is SGDLS and CDR2 is YYNGEE. The CDR3 has 13 residues. Trimming cost V 4 bases and J 7 bases, with 12 bases left between them. DNA for the CDR3: TGTGCCAGCAGCCCCCCTCTGGGAAATGAGCAGTTCTTC. Encoded protein: CASSPPLGNEQFF.

This clonotype was recorded many times. V and J are TRBV30 and TRBJ2-5; TRBD2 matches at 11 bases. Trimming at V came to 3 bases and at J to 4 bases, leaving 7 bases not matched to a gene. The CDR3 has 15 residues. CDR1 is GTSNPN and CDR2 is SVGIG in the germline V gene (reference sequence). The CDR3 reads CAWRGNSGRGETQYF. As DNA, the CDR3 is TGTGCCTGGAGGGGTAATAGCGGGAGGGGAGAGACCCAGTACTTC.

The chain recombines TRBV28 with TRBJ2-4; no definite D call. The V end lost 3 bases, the J end lost 6 bases, and 6 bases lay between the germline ends. This CDR3 comprises 12 residues. Germline lookup yields CDR1 MDHEN and CDR2 SYDVKM. The CDR3 here is CASSFLANIQYF. The CDR3 DNA sequence: TGTGCCAGCAGTTTTTTGGCAAACATTCAGTACTTC. The complete variable domain, with remaining parts taken from reference TRBV28 and TRBJ2-4, reads DVKVTQSSRYLVKRTGEKVFLECVQDMDHENMFWYRQDPGLGLRLIYFSYDVKMKEKGDIPEGYSVSREKKERFSLILESASTNQTSMYLCASSFLANIQYFGAGTRLSVL.

This clonotype was seen a few times. The chain has TRBV12-5 and TRBJ2-7; 8 nucleotides line up with TRBD2. Germline CDR1 is LGHNT and CDR2 is FRNRAP. This CDR3 is built from 15 residues. J was trimmed by 0 bases and V by 6 bases; bases with no gene match: 7. CDR3 in amino acids: CASGQTSASSYEQYF. DNA of the CDR3: TGTGCTAGTGGCCAGACTAGCGCGAGCTCCTACGAGCAGTACTTC. The full variable domain, its missing parts supplied by reference TRBV12-5 and TRBJ2-7, is DARVTQTPRHKVTEMGQEVTMRCQPILGHNTVFWYRQTMMQGLELLAYFRNRAPLDDSGMPKDRFSAEMPDATLATLKIQPSEPRDSAVYFCASGQTSASSYEQYFGPGTRLTVT.

This clonotype came up many times. This chain joins TRBV30 and TRBJ1-2; 10 bases line up with TRBD1. V was clipped by 2 bases and J by 8 bases; unmatched bases: 5. The V gene's germline CDR1 is GTSNPN and CDR2 SVGIG (reference sequence). CDR3 length: 13 amino acids. DNA of the CDR3: TGTGCCTGGAGTATGGACAGGGGGATAGGCTACACCTTC. This sequence encodes CAWSMDRGIGYTF.

V usage is TRBV15 and J usage is TRBJ2-2, with TRBD1 matching over 7 bases. Germline lookup yields CDR1 LNHNV and CDR2 YYDKDF (reference sequence). With V trimmed by 2 bases and J by 0 bases, 3 bases remained unmatched. The CDR3 extends over 16 amino acids. CDR3 sequence (DNA): TGTGCCACCAGCAGACCGGGACAGACGAACACCGGGGAGCTGTTTTTT. It encodes CATSRPGQTNTGELFF.

This clonotype was counted ten times or more. The rearrangement uses TRBV11-2 and TRBJ2-1; the match to TRBD2 covers 12 bases. Germline-derived CDR1 and CDR2 are SGHAT and FQNNGV. This CDR3 has 15 residues. Unmatched junction bases numbered 3, after V lost 5 bases and J lost 4 bases. CDR3 nucleotides: TGTGCCAGCAGCCGAACTAGCGGGAGGTACAATGAGCAGTTCTTC. Its translation: CASSRTSGRYNEQFF.

The table lists this clonotype with many counts. The genes are TRBV3-1 and TRBJ1-5, with TRBD1 identical over 7 bases. There are 15 residues in the CDR3. Germline assignment: CDR1 LGHDT and CDR2 YNNKEL (reference sequence). V dropped 1 base and J dropped 4; count of bases not matched to a gene: 4. The CDR3 here is CASSQVGGSNQPQHF. CDR3 coding DNA: TGTGCCAGCAGCCAAGTAGGGGGCAGTAATCAGCCCCAGCATTTT. The full variable domain, rest sourced from reference TRBV3-1 and TRBJ1-5, is DTAVSQTPKYLVTQMGNDKSIKCEQNLGHDTMYWYKQDSKKFLKIMFSYNNKELIINETVPNRFSPKSPDKAHLNLHINSLELGDSAVYFCASSQVGGSNQPQHFGDGTRLSIL.

The V and J genes are TRBV19 and TRBJ2-2, with D perhaps TRBD1 (7 bases). This CDR3 contains 15 residues. V lost 5 bases and J lost 7, with 17 bases in between. The germline gives CDR1 LNHDA, CDR2 SQIVND (reference sequence). This CDR3 reads CASSRRQGGIGELFF. CDR3 nucleotides: TGTGCCAGTAGTCGACGACAGGGAGGAATCGGGGAGCTGTTTTTT. The entire variable domain, with the rest obtained from reference TRBV19 and TRBJ2-2, is as follows: DGGITQSPKYLFRKEGQNVTLSCEQNLNHDAMYWYRQDPGQGLRLIYYSQIVNDFQKGDIAEGYSVSREKKESFPLTVTSAQKNPTAFYLCASSRRQGGIGELFFGEGSRLTVL.

This clonotype was recorded at least ten times. V is TRBV27 and J is TRBJ2-5; TRBD1 agrees at 11 bases. V shed 4 bases and J 5 bases; nucleotides not matched to a gene: 6. Germline V gene data show CDR1 as MNHEY and CDR2 as SMNVEV (reference sequence). This CDR3 has 15 residues. CDR3 nucleotide sequence: TGTGCCAGCAGTTCCGGACAGGGGGCGAGGGAGACCCAGTACTTC. It yields the protein CASSSGQGARETQYF.

The gene calls are TRBV2 and TRBJ1-2; D is perhaps TRBD1 (6 bases). CDR1 and CDR2 from the germline V gene are SNHLY and FYNNEI. Trimming cost V 8 bases and J 6 bases, with 16 bases left between them. The CDR3 is 13 residues long. The CDR3 loop is CASEHAGADGYTF. CDR3 DNA sequence: TGTGCCAGCGAGCATGCAGGGGCGGATGGCTACACCTTC.

At least ten counts were recorded for this clonotype. J is TRBJ2-1 and V is TRBV7-8; possible D gene TRBD2, 5 bases. Germline-derived CDR1 and CDR2 are SGHVS and FQNEAQ. Trimming took off 1 base at V and 0 bases at J, with 7 bases between the two ends. The CDR3 is made up of 15 amino acids. The DNA of the CDR3 is TGTGCCAGCAGCTTAGGAGGGAACTCCTACAATGAGCAGTTCTTC. Its protein product is CASSLGGNSYNEQFF.

The chain is built from TRBV5-1 and TRBJ1-2; the match to TRBD1 covers 9 bases. Germline V CDR1 and CDR2: SGHRS, YFSETQ. V shed 3 bases, J shed 5 bases, and the junction held 5 bases outside the gene matches. The length of the CDR3 is 14 residues. CDR3 bases: TGCGCCAGCAGCTCAGGACAGGGGATTTATGGCTACACCTTC. It yields the protein CASSSGQGIYGYTF. Supplemented by reference TRBV5-1 and TRBJ1-2, the full variable domain reads KAGVTQTPRYLIKTRGQQVTLSCSPISGHRSVSWYQQTPGQGLQFLFEYFSETQRNKGNFPGRFSGRQFSNSRSEMNVSTLELGDSALYLCASSSGQGIYGYTFGSGTRLTVV.

The V and J genes are TRBV7-8 and TRBJ2-3; weak D call: TRBD1 (5 bases). The germline CDR1 and CDR2 sequences are SGHVS and FQNEAQ. The CDR3 runs 13 residues. Trimming took 8 bases from V and 4 from J, leaving 13 bases between them. This CDR3 reads CASSTTGADTQYF. The CDR3 coding sequence is TGTGCCAGCTCCACTACAGGCGCAGATACGCAGTATTTT.

V and J are TRBV30 and TRBJ2-2; no clear D. The CDR3 is 14 amino acids. The germline V gene has CDR1 GTSNPN and CDR2 SVGIG (reference sequence). The V gene lost 0 bases and the J gene lost 4 bases, with 9 bases spanning the gap. CDR3 nucleotides: TGTGCCTGGAGTGTAGGGTTCCCCACCGGGGAGCTGTTTTTT. Protein product: CAWSVGFPTGELFF.